Below, one T cell receptor beta chain is given with its context. Its specificity is unknown. These data come from a study of PD-L1 blockade in urothelial cancer. Study summary: Each participant's history included 0 to 3 prior chemotherapy regimens. At 3 weeks after treatment start (second dose) and again at 6 weeks, blood was analyzed. Blood gave a median around 150,000 T cells.

Some clones are missing from TCRdb's copy, which holds only in-frame ones; the method was immunoSEQ multiplex PCR. This sample has over 65,000 clones, with 85% to 90% found just once. Germline V gene lookup returns CDR1 MDHEN and CDR2 SYDVKM. CDR3 length: 15 residues. V shed 1 base and J shed 4 bases, with 10 bases lying between them. Study outcomes and limitations: Those with durable benefit had larger increases in tumor-associated blood clones at 3 weeks.

Sample time point: pretreatment peripheral blood. The clonotype originates from a man in his 70s with urothelial cancer. The sample was PBMCs, taken around atezolizumab (anti-PD-L1) treatment. This rearrangement joins TRBV28 to TRBJ2-2; D is perhaps TRBD1 (5 bases). The CDR3 DNA sequence: TGTGCCAGCAGTTTATTTGCCAGGGCCACCGGGGAGCTGTTTTTT. It codes for CASSLFARATGELFF.